This is a list of T cell receptor beta chains from one sample in a study of CD8+CD57+ T cells in acquired aplastic anemia. From the reads, TCRdb called clonotypes with MiXCR, one entry per CDR3 protein. The top ten clones hold roughly 8% of a sample with fewer than 250,000 distinct CDR3 sequences, around 43% of them seen once. Material: sorted CD4+, CD8+, or CD8+CD57+ T cells (not recorded which) from PBMCs. The receptors here all came from a human donor with aplastic anemia. Each CDR3 is given with its conserved first and last residue. Each record gives: J gene, D gene, clone size, V gene, CDR3 DNA, CDR3 protein. D genes are given only for firm matches. Size is stated for part of the rows, as once, few or many counts, or as a class when the clone is expanded.

TRBJ2-5 - many TRBV19 TGTGCCAGTAGTTCCTCCCAAGAGACCCAGTACTTC CASSSSQETQYF
TRBJ2-7 - - TRBV10-3 TGTGCCATCGGAGGAGAATCAACCTACGAGCAGTACTTC CAIGGESTYEQYF
TRBJ2-7 - few TRBV7-2 TGTGCCAGCAGATTTGGCGTATCCTACGAGCAGTACTTC CASRFGVSYEQYF
TRBJ1-2 - - TRBV20-1 TGCAGTGCTAGAGAACGCGGAGATAACTATGGCTACACCTTC CSARERGDNYGYTF
TRBJ1-6 TRBD1 many TRBV20-1 TGCAGTGCTCCGACAGGGAATTCACCCCTCCACTTT CSAPTGNSPLHF
TRBJ2-1 - - TRBV5-4 TGTGCCAGCAGCTTGGTGGCGGGGAAGAACAATGAGCAGTTCTTC CASSLVAGKNNEQFF
TRBJ2-7 - many TRBV29-1 TGCAGCGTTGAGACTACAGCTCCCTACGAGCAGTACTTC CSVETTAPYEQYF
TRBJ2-7 - many TRBV12-3/TRBV12-4 TGTGCCAGCAGTTCCCCCCCGGCCCACGAGCAGTACTTC CASSSPPAHEQYF
TRBJ2-7 TRBD1 - TRBV7-2 TGTGCCAGCAGCAACTGGACAGGGGGCTCCTACGAGCAGTACTTC CASSNWTGGSYEQYF
TRBJ2-2 TRBD1 - TRBV27 TGTGCCAGCAACTCTGAGGGACAGGGGAACGGGGAGCTGTTTTTT CASNSEGQGNGELFF
TRBJ1-1 TRBD1 - TRBV6-4 TGTGCCAGCAGTGAGCAAGGGACAGCCAACACTGAAGCTTTCTTT CASSEQGTANTEAFF
TRBJ2-3 - - TRBV7-9 TGTGCCAGCAGCTCGGACGGAAGTAGCACAGATACGCAGTATTTT CASSSDGSSTDTQYF
TRBJ1-2 - many TRBV10-1 TGCGCCAGCACCAGCGGACGGAAGAACTATGGCTACACCTTC CASTSGRKNYGYTF
TRBJ2-3 - few TRBV12-3/TRBV12-4 TGTGCCAGCAGCGTTCCCAAGAGGGGGGGGGGCACAGATACGCAGTATTTT CASSVPKRGGGTDTQYF